The 16 T cell receptor beta chains reported below all come from one sample, sequenced in a study of OX40 agonist ivuxolimab in advanced cancers. Profiling relied on immunoSEQ multiplex PCR, and the TCRdb table lists in-frame clones only, not all of them. Found here are about 82,000 clones, around four fifths of them singletons; the top ten hold 0.7% to 0.9%. This material consisted of CD4+ or CD8+ T cells sorted from blood, taken in a trial of the OX40 agonist ivuxolimab. All receptors come from an adult with an advanced solid tumor such as melanoma, head and neck, liver or kidney cancer.

This chain links TRBV7-2 with TRBJ1-4; D is ambiguous. Trimming cost V 3 bases and J 2 bases, with 1 base left between them. Germline V gives CDR1 SGHTA, CDR2 FQGNSA. This CDR3 has 12 residues. CDR3 sequence (DNA): TGTGCCAGCAGCTTCACTAATGAAAAACTGTTTTTT. It yields the protein CASSFTNEKLFF.

Only one count was recorded for this clone. The genes are TRBV7-9 and TRBJ1-1; D gene ambiguous. Trimming stripped 7 bases from V and 3 bases from J, with 12 bases between. Germline CDR1 reads SEHNR; CDR2 reads FQNEAQ (reference sequence). The CDR3 contains 13 residues. The CDR3: CASKKGGDTEAFF. In nucleotides, the CDR3 is TGTGCCAGCAAAAAGGGAGGAGACACTGAAGCTTTCTTT.

The chain combines TRBV18 with TRBJ1-3; unclear D gene. V lost 0 bases to trimming and J lost 0 bases, with 9 bases between them. Per germline, CDR1 KGHSH and CDR2 LQKENI. The CDR3 spans 16 residues. The CDR3 protein is CASSPPGLISGNTIYF. Written as DNA, the CDR3 is TGTGCCAGCTCACCACCAGGCCTTATCTCTGGAAACACCATATATTTT.

The chain links TRBV30 to TRBJ1-3; no definite D call. Trimming removed 8 bases at V and 0 bases at J, with 14 bases between. The germline V gene encodes CDR1 GTSNPN and CDR2 SVGIG (reference sequence). The CDR3 sequence is 14 residues long. CDR3 sequence reads: CAANSVSSGNTIYF. The CDR3 coding sequence is TGTGCCGCGAACAGCGTCAGCTCTGGAAACACCATATATTTT.

CDR3 nucleotides: TGTGCCAGCAGACCAGCCCCCGACAGAAGCTATGGCTACACCTTC. Translation gives CASRPAPDRSYGYTF. J is TRBJ1-2 and V is TRBV6-5, with TRBD1 as a possible D gene (5 bases). The germline gives CDR1 MNHEY, CDR2 SVGAGI. The CDR3 runs 15 residues. The germline V and J ends were trimmed by 6 bases and 4 bases, with 18 bases remaining between them.

Of note for this clone: The sample has other DNA sequences that encode this CDR3 too. V and J are TRBV19 and TRBJ2-7; D remains ambiguous. Germline V CDR1 and CDR2: LNHDA, SQIVND (reference sequence). Between the trimmed V and J ends, which lost 2 bases and 4 bases, there was a span of 9 bases. CDR3 length: 13 residues. As DNA, the CDR3 is TGTGCCAGTAGTATACCGGGCAAATACGAGCAGTACTTC. Protein product: CASSIPGKYEQYF.

This clone was counted once. This sequence joins TRBV10-3 and TRBJ2-3; D unresolved. Per germline, CDR1 ENHRY and CDR2 SYGVKD. Trimming took 4 bases from V and 6 from J, leaving 14 bases between them. This CDR3 comprises 14 residues. CDR3 sequence: CAISGPRDGDTQYF. In nucleotides, the CDR3 is TGTGCCATCAGTGGCCCCAGAGACGGGGATACGCAGTATTTT.

This clone was seen only a few times. The chain links TRBV10-3 to TRBJ1-2, with 7 bases lining up with TRBD1. In germline, CDR1 is ENHRY, CDR2 SYGVKD. J was trimmed by 2 bases and V by 0 bases; bases with no gene match: 3. The CDR3 is 15 amino acids. In nucleotides, the CDR3 is TGTGCCATCAGTGAGTCGGAACAGGGGAACTATGGCTACACCTTC. Translated, it gives CAISESEQGNYGYTF.

The chain recombines TRBV19 with TRBJ2-7, with 7 bases fitting TRBD1. CDR1 is LNHDA and CDR2 is SQIVND in the germline V gene (reference sequence). The CDR3 is made up of 14 amino acids. V trimming: 3 bases; J trimming: 1 base; junction bases outside the gene matches: 3. The CDR3 DNA follows: TGTGCCAGTAGTATGCAGGGGGAGTCCTACGAGCAGTACTTC. Amino acids: CASSMQGESYEQYF.

The chain couples TRBV5-4 to TRBJ2-2; no clear D. V dropped 3 bases and J dropped 1 base, with 10 bases sitting between them. The CDR3 spans 15 residues. In germline, CDR1 is SGHNT, CDR2 YYREEE (reference sequence). The CDR3 loop reads CASSSMNLNTGELFF. The CDR3 nucleotides are TGTGCCAGCAGCTCGATGAACTTGAACACCGGGGAGCTGTTTTTT. The complete variable domain, with remaining parts taken from reference TRBV5-4 and TRBJ2-2, reads ETGVTQSPTHLIKTRGQQVTLRCSSQSGHNTVSWYQQALGQGPQFIFQYYREEENGRGNFPPRFSGLQFPNYSSELNVNALELDDSALYLCASSSMNLNTGELFFGEGSRLTVL.

The chain links TRBV5-8 to TRBJ2-7; 10 nucleotides match TRBD1. This CDR3 contains 15 residues. CDR1 SGHTS and CDR2 YDEGEE come from the germline V gene. V was pared by 2 bases and J by 2 bases, with 4 bases of the junction left unmatched. CDR3: CASSFAGTGAYEQYF. The CDR3 DNA is TGTGCCAGCAGCTTCGCCGGGACAGGGGCCTACGAGCAGTACTTC.

A few counts support this clone. The V call is TRBV2, the J call TRBJ1-2, with a possible D match to TRBD1 (6 bases). The CDR3 has 14 amino acids. Trimming stripped 2 bases from V and 5 bases from J, with 12 bases between. CDR1 and CDR2 from the germline V gene are SNHLY and FYNNEI. The CDR3 bases are TGTGCCAGCAGTGAAAACCAGGGGAGGTATGGCTACACCTTC. It encodes CASSENQGRYGYTF.

The chain combines TRBV5-6 with TRBJ1-6, with 7 bases matching TRBD1. The junction had 6 bases not matched to a gene; V was cut back by 0 bases and J by 9 bases. The V gene's germline CDR1 is SGHDT and CDR2 YYEEEE. The CDR3 runs to 15 residues. In DNA, the CDR3 is TGTGCCAGCAGCTTGGCCGGGCAGGGGGGTTCACCCCTCCACTTT. It yields the protein CASSLAGQGGSPLHF.

This rearrangement joins TRBV10-3 to TRBJ2-3; D gene ambiguous. The length of the CDR3 is 13 residues. Deletions cut 4 bases from V and 3 bases from J, with 8 bases between. Looked up from germline, CDR1 is ENHRY and CDR2 is SYGVKD. CDR3 nucleotides: TGTGCCATCAGTGTGGGGATTACAGATACGCAGTATTTT. It codes for CAISVGITDTQYF.

V and J are TRBV5-4 and TRBJ2-7; D uncertain. V was trimmed by 4 bases and J by 0 bases, leaving 14 bases between them. CDR3 length: 15 residues. The germline CDR1 and CDR2 sequences are SGHNT and YYREEE (reference sequence). This CDR3 is CASSPPRGSSYEQYF. The CDR3 DNA follows: TGTGCCAGCAGCCCGCCGCGAGGCAGCTCCTACGAGCAGTACTTC. Combining the CDR3 with reference TRBV5-4 and TRBJ2-7 gives the whole variable domain ETGVTQSPTHLIKTRGQQVTLRCSSQSGHNTVSWYQQALGQGPQFIFQYYREEENGRGNFPPRFSGLQFPNYSSELNVNALELDDSALYLCASSPPRGSSYEQYFGPGTRLTVT.

The rearrangement uses TRBV27 and TRBJ2-3; 11 positions agree with TRBD2. Unmatched junction bases numbered 12, after V lost 5 bases and J lost 2 bases. CDR1 and CDR2 from the germline V gene are MNHEY and SMNVEV (reference sequence). This CDR3 region has 18 residues. CDR3 bases: TGTGCCAGCAGTATGCAACGACTAGCGGGGCTAAACACAGATACGCAGTATTTT. This codes for CASSMQRLAGLNTDTQYF.